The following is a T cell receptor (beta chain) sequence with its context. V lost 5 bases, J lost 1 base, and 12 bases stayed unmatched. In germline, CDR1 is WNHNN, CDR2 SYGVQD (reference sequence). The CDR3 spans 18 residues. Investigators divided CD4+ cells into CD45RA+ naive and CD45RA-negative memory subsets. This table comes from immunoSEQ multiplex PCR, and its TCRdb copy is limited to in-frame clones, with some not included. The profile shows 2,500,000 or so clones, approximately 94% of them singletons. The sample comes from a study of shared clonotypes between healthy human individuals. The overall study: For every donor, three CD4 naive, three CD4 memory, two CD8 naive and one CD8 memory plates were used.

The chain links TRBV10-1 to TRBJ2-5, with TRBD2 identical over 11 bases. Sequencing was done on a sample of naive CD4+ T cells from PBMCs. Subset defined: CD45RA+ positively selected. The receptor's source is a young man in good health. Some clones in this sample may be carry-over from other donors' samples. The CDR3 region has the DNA TGCGCCAGCAGTCAACCGGGACTAGCGGTTTACGTCCAAGAGACCCAGTACTTC. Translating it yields CASSQPGLAVYVQETQYF.